The 9 T cell receptor beta chains in this list originate from one sample, sequenced in a study of blood T cells in healthy people across ages. Through a sample-barcoded 5' primer and a J-beta primer mix, a second PCR was run for roughly 6 to 12 cycles. TCRdb recomputed calls from the 5' RACE reads with MiXCR, one row per CDR3 protein. This repertoire shows 700,000 or so distinct CDR3 sequences, about 24% found once; its top ten account for roughly a fifth. Sequenced input: blood. These receptors originate from a man between 65 and 85 years old in good health.

This clonotype has a handful of counts. The chain joins TRBV18 to TRBJ2-4; the D gene is possibly TRBD1 (5 bases). The germline V and J ends were trimmed by 6 bases and 3 bases, with 18 bases remaining between them. The germline V gene encodes CDR1 KGHSH and CDR2 LQKENI. The CDR3 spans 16 residues. CDR3 amino acids: CASSPREGAGKNIQYF. For the CDR3, the DNA is TGTGCCAGCTCCCCTAGGGAAGGGGCTGGCAAAAACATTCAGTACTTC.

The J gene is TRBJ1-2, the V gene TRBV7-6; weak D call: TRBD1 (5 bases). The V and J ends lost 0 bases and 5 bases respectively, with 10 bases between them. This CDR3 is built from 14 residues. Germline CDR1 reads SGHVS; CDR2 reads FNYEAQ. The CDR3 here is CASSLAYTGYGYTF. CDR3 DNA: TGTGCCAGCAGCTTAGCTTACACAGGATATGGCTACACCTTC. Full variable domain (remainder filled in from reference TRBV7-6 and TRBJ1-2): GAGVSQSPRYKVTKRGQDVALRCDPISGHVSLYWYRQALGQGPEFLTYFNYEAQQDKSGLPNDRFSAERPEGSISTLTIQRTEQRDSAMYRCASSLAYTGYGYTFGSGTRLTVV.

The chain recombines TRBV7-2 with TRBJ2-1; D not certain. The CDR3 has 15 residues. V was clipped by 1 base and J by 4 bases, with 11 bases between them. CDR1 is SGHTA, CDR2 FQGNSA, per germline. The CDR3 spells CASSLEAVGYNEQFF. CDR3 bases: TGTGCCAGCAGCTTAGAGGCAGTCGGATACAATGAGCAGTTCTTC.

The chain joins TRBV13 to TRBJ2-1; 10 bases map to TRBD2. The CDR3 extends over 17 amino acids. V lost 5 bases to trimming and J lost 2 bases; unmatched junction nucleotides: 9. Germline loops: CDR1 PRHDT, CDR2 FYEKMQ (reference sequence). The CDR3 DNA sequence: TGTGCCAGCAGCCGCCGAGTAGCGGGGGGACCCTACAATGAGCAGTTCTTC. The encoded protein is CASSRRVAGGPYNEQFF.

This clonotype was observed a handful of times. The rearrangement uses TRBV5-5 and TRBJ2-1; 7 positions match TRBD2. The trim removed 0 bases at V and 7 bases at J, leaving 4 bases unmatched. CDR3 size: 14 residues. In germline, CDR1 is SGHKS, CDR2 YYEKEE (reference sequence). The CDR3 loop reads CASSLVRGGNEQFF. The DNA of the CDR3 is TGTGCCAGCAGCTTGGTCCGGGGAGGGAATGAGCAGTTCTTC.

This chain links TRBV9 with TRBJ1-2, with unresolved D. This CDR3 comprises 15 residues. V lost 0 bases and J lost 1, with 10 bases in between. The V gene's germline CDR1 is SGDLS and CDR2 YYNGEE. DNA of the CDR3: TGTGCCAGCAGCGTAGGGCTTACGGATAACTATGGCTACACCTTC. It is translated as CASSVGLTDNYGYTF.

Only a few counts were recorded for this clonotype. This chain connects TRBV10-1 to TRBJ2-2; 7 bases are a match to TRBD1. The CDR3 extends over 14 amino acids. V was pared by 7 bases and J by 4 bases, with 6 bases of the junction left unmatched. Per germline, CDR1 WNHNN and CDR2 SYGVQD (reference sequence). The CDR3 DNA sequence: TGCGCCAGCACTCCGACAGGGACCACCGGGGAGCTGTTTTTT. Translating gives CASTPTGTTGELFF.

This clonotype was seen a few times. The rearrangement uses TRBV18 and TRBJ1-4, with D tentatively TRBD1 (5 bases). The germline CDR1 and CDR2 sequences are KGHSH and LQKENI. Trimming removed 2 bases at V and 4 bases at J, with 11 bases between. CDR3 length: 15 residues. The CDR3 loop reads CASSPTTGLNEKLFF. CDR3 in DNA: TGTGCCAGCTCACCAACGACGGGACTTAATGAAAAACTGTTTTTT.

The chain joins TRBV5-1 to TRBJ1-2, with 10 nucleotides matching TRBD1. J gave up 5 bases and V 7 bases, and 5 bases lay outside the gene matches. There are 13 residues in the CDR3. Germline V lookup: CDR1 SGHRS, CDR2 YFSETQ. CDR3 DNA sequence: TGCGCCAGCGGACAGGGGGAAGGGTATGGCTACACCTTC. Its translation is CASGQGEGYGYTF. Filled out from reference TRBV5-1 and TRBJ1-2, the complete variable domain reads KAGVTQTPRYLIKTRGQQVTLSCSPISGHRSVSWYQQTPGQGLQFLFEYFSETQRNKGNFPGRFSGRQFSNSRSEMNVSTLELGDSALYLCASGQGEGYGYTFGSGTRLTVV.